These 8 T cell receptor beta chains were all obtained from the same sample, sequenced in a study of T cell repertoires in cytomegalovirus infection. From the reads, TCRdb called clonotypes with MiXCR, one entry per CDR3 protein. This sample has around 900,000 distinct CDR3 sequences, with around 32% found just once. No antigen has been identified for these receptors. This material consisted of cultured CD8+ T cells from PBMCs, taken from culture after CMV antigen stimulation. The source is a human donor in good health (CMV status not recorded). Some clones in this sample may be carry-over from other donors' samples.

The rearrangement links TRBV27 to TRBJ2-5, with 11 nucleotides matching TRBD1. Losses at the gene ends were 0 bases for V and 3 bases for J; bases not matched to a gene: 12. This CDR3 comprises 19 residues. Germline CDR1 is MNHEY and CDR2 is SMNVEV (reference sequence). The CDR3, as DNA: TGTGCCAGCAGTTTATCGAGGGACAGGGGGGATCTAATAGAAGAGACCCAGTACTTC. This codes for CASSLSRDRGDLIEETQYF.

This clonotype was seen more than once but under ten times. This sequence joins TRBV7-9 and TRBJ2-5; no firm D call. In germline, CDR1 is SEHNR, CDR2 FQNEAQ (reference sequence). Trimming removed 6 bases at V and 5 bases at J, with 16 bases between. CDR3 length equals 14 residues. CDR3 bases: TGTGCCAGCAGTTACAGTCGTGCTGTGGAGACCCAGTACTTC. Its protein is CASSYSRAVETQYF.

J is TRBJ1-2 and V is TRBV7-2; 8 bases are shared with TRBD1. In germline, CDR1 is SGHTA, CDR2 FQGNSA. J lost 7 bases, V lost 7 bases, and 5 bases had no gene match. The CDR3 is made up of 12 amino acids. The CDR3 is CASTGQAFGYTF. The CDR3 nucleotides are TGTGCCAGCACGGGACAGGCATTTGGCTACACCTTC.

DNA of the CDR3: TGCGCCAGCATAGTCTCGGGGGGCGGAGAGACCCAGTACTTC. The encoded protein is CASIVSGGGETQYF. The chain recombines TRBV23-1 with TRBJ2-5; possible D gene TRBD2, 7 bases. TRBV23-1 is identified as an open reading frame with a role that is uncertain. V shed 7 bases and J shed 4 bases, with 16 bases lying between them. This CDR3 has 14 amino acids.

This clonotype was observed many times. The chain links TRBV7-2 to TRBJ1-1; no definite D call. CDR3 length: 13 residues. Per the germline V gene, CDR1 is SGHTA and CDR2 is FQGNSA. V shed 1 base and J shed 11 bases, with 14 bases lying between them. Here the CDR3 DNA reads TGTGCCAGCAGCTTAGTTATCTGGGATGGTGCTTTCTTT. The encoded protein is CASSLVIWDGAFF.

This clonotype was counted many times. The rearrangement uses TRBV7-2 and TRBJ2-3; TRBD2 aligns across 12 bases. Germline V CDR1 and CDR2: SGHTA, FQGNSA. The CDR3 contains 20 residues. V was clipped by 3 bases and J by 1 base; unmatched bases: 14. The CDR3: CASSFRTSGESSLGTDTQYF. As DNA, the CDR3 is TGTGCCAGCAGCTTTAGGACTAGCGGGGAATCTTCGTTAGGCACAGATACGCAGTATTTT.

This clonotype showed up just a few times. The chain combines TRBV7-6 with TRBJ2-7; TRBD1 or TRBD2 may be the D gene (5 bases each). The CDR3 extends over 16 amino acids. The germline gives CDR1 SGHVS, CDR2 FNYEAQ. CDR3 in amino acids: CASRWATGTESYEQYV. DNA for the CDR3: TGTGCTAGCAGATGGGCCACCGGGACGGAAAGCTACGAGCAGTACGTC.

There are a few counts of this clonotype. The chain has TRBV12-3 or TRBV12-4 and TRBJ2-1; 9 bases agree with TRBD2. Trimming removed 6 bases from V and 8 bases from J; junction bases left unmatched: 5. The CDR3 is made up of 13 amino acids. CDR3 sequence: CASSSGRPDEQFF. CDR3 bases: TGTGCCAGCAGCAGCGGGAGGCCGGATGAGCAGTTCTTC.